The 16 T cell receptor beta chains in this list originate from one sample, sequenced in a study of CD8 T cells in ankylosing spondylitis. Study-level findings and limits: Typical of ankylosing spondylitis blood, it appeared, was a TCR beta motif of seven to nine highly homologous variants.

From the 5' RACE reads, TCRdb called clonotypes with MiXCR, one entry per CDR3 protein. The repertoire holds more than 650,000 distinct CDR3 sequences, with about 11% as singletons. The antigens for these receptors are not known. The sequencing sample was made of blood, either unsorted or a sorted T cell fraction (not recorded which). The source of these receptors is a male donor with ankylosing spondylitis.

This clonotype was seen a few times. The chain combines TRBV5-1 with TRBJ2-5; D is possibly TRBD2 (5 bases). This CDR3 region has 13 residues. CDR1 SGHRS and CDR2 YFSETQ come from the germline V gene. Trimming removed 4 bases at V and 1 base at J, with 8 bases between. The CDR3 DNA reads TGCGCCAGCAGCCGGACTCTCCAAGAGACCCAGTACTTC. Protein: CASSRTLQETQYF.

This chain uses TRBV12-3 or TRBV12-4 with TRBJ2-1; D is perhaps TRBD2 (6 bases). CDR3 length: 14 amino acids. Deletions cut 6 bases from V and 15 bases from J, with 24 bases between. The CDR3 DNA reads TGTGCCAGCAGGATTCTCCGTAGCGGCGGGGAGGTGTTCTTC. Residues: CASRILRSGGEVFF.

This clonotype was observed many times. The chain couples TRBV7-2 to TRBJ1-6; D unresolved. The length of the CDR3 is 13 residues. CDR1 is SGHTA, CDR2 FQGNSA, per germline. Trimming cost V 5 bases and J 11 bases, with 13 bases left between them. CDR3 residues: CASSPLSWTPLHF. Written as DNA, the CDR3 is TGTGCCAGCAGCCCATTAAGCTGGACACCCCTCCACTTT.

V is TRBV12-3 or TRBV12-4 and J is TRBJ2-5, with TRBD2 matching over 11 bases. V was clipped by 8 bases and J by 2 bases; unmatched bases: 13. The CDR3 is 17 amino acids. The CDR3 region is CASAYHASGGRQETQYF. The CDR3 DNA is TGTGCCAGCGCCTACCATGCTAGCGGGGGGCGACAAGAGACCCAGTACTTC.

This clonotype was picked up a small number of times. The chain links TRBV7-2 to TRBJ1-6; D is unclear. The germline CDR1 and CDR2 sequences are SGHTA and FQGNSA. V gave up 2 bases and J gave up 7 bases, with 9 bases separating them. This CDR3 has 14 residues. CDR3 bases: TGTGCCAGCAGCTTACGGGCAGCCAATTCACCCCTCCACTTT. Protein: CASSLRAANSPLHF. Full variable domain (outside the CDR3, taken from reference TRBV7-2 and TRBJ1-6): GAGVSQSPSNKVTEKGKDVELRCDPISGHTALYWYRQSLGQGLEFLIYFQGNSAPDKSGLPSDRFSAERTGGSVSTLTIQRTQQEDSAVYLCASSLRAANSPLHFGNGTRLTVT.

A few counts support this clonotype. V gene TRBV4-2 combines with J gene TRBJ1-6; D call uncertain. The CDR3 runs to 12 residues. Germline assignment: CDR1 LGHNA and CDR2 YNFKEQ. V lost 1 base to trimming and J lost 14 bases, with 9 bases between them. The CDR3 bases are TGTGCCAGCAGCCAAGCCGCCTCATCCCTCCACTTT. This sequence encodes CASSQAASSLHF.

This clonotype was recorded a few times. The V call is TRBV29-1, the J call TRBJ2-5; TRBD2 aligns across 11 bases. This CDR3 is built from 15 residues. Germline assignment: CDR1 SQVTM and CDR2 ANQGSEA. V shed 6 bases and J 5 bases; nucleotides not matched to a gene: 11. This CDR3 is CSVRPASGRTETQYF. For the CDR3, the DNA is TGCAGCGTCCGTCCCGCTAGCGGGAGGACGGAGACCCAGTACTTC.

This clonotype was observed many times. The chain couples TRBV12-3 or TRBV12-4 to TRBJ2-3, with D tentatively TRBD1 or TRBD2 (6 bases each). This CDR3 is built from 15 residues. V was trimmed by 1 base and J by 2 bases, leaving 10 bases between them. Here the CDR3 DNA reads TGTGCCAGCAGTTTAGTAGGGGGGAACACAGATACGCAGTATTTT. This encodes CASSLVGGNTDTQYF.

The chain employs TRBV5-1 and TRBJ2-7; D is unclear. The CDR3 consists of 15 residues. Germline assignment: CDR1 SGHRS and CDR2 YFSETQ. Trimming cost V 0 bases and J 5 bases, with 15 bases left between them. The CDR3 reads CASSLAVQVWNEQYF. CDR3 coding DNA: TGCGCCAGCAGCTTGGCCGTCCAGGTTTGGAACGAGCAGTACTTC.

The chain uses TRBV4-3 and TRBJ2-2; 9 nucleotides line up with TRBD2. The CDR3 has 17 amino acids. V was pared by 0 bases and J by 5 bases, with 7 bases of the junction left unmatched. The germline V gene encodes CDR1 LGHNA and CDR2 YSLEER. The CDR3 protein is CASSQEWKRGATGELFF. CDR3 DNA sequence: TGCGCCAGCAGCCAAGAGTGGAAGCGGGGGGCAACCGGGGAGCTGTTTTTT.

The gene calls are TRBV20-1 and TRBJ1-6, with 8 bases that match TRBD1. In germline, CDR1 is DFQATT, CDR2 SNEGSKA (reference sequence). The trim removed 3 bases at V and 8 bases at J, leaving 3 bases unmatched. The CDR3 totals 13 residues. CDR3 DNA: TGCAGTGCTAGGGACAGGGAATATTCACCCCTCCACTTT. This translates into CSARDREYSPLHF.

This clonotype was observed many times. A junction boundary mismatches the germline segment, possibly from a read error. The gene calls are TRBV7-7 and TRBJ2-5, with a tentative D call TRBD2 (5 bases). CDR3 length: 15 amino acids. The germline gives CDR1 SSHAT, CDR2 FNYEAQ (reference sequence). DNA for the CDR3: TGTGCTAGCACCCCGGGATGGAGCGGTACGGAGACCCAGTACTTC. Amino acid sequence: CASTPGWSGTETQYF.

V is TRBV6-1 and J is TRBJ2-7; 10 nucleotides line up with TRBD2. J gave up 2 bases and V 6 bases, and 4 bases lay outside the gene matches. This CDR3 is 14 amino acids long. Per germline, CDR1 MNHNS and CDR2 SASEGT. This CDR3 reads CASRLAGRAYEQYF. The CDR3 DNA sequence: TGTGCCAGCAGACTAGCGGGACGGGCCTACGAGCAGTACTTC.

This clonotype showed up just a few times. This sequence joins TRBV5-1 and TRBJ2-5; no clear D gene. The CDR3 covers 13 residues. Trimming cost V 5 bases and J 1 base, with 9 bases left between them. Germline V gives CDR1 SGHRS, CDR2 YFSETQ. The CDR3 region has the DNA TGCGCCAGCAGACCCAGCCCCCAAGAGACCCAGTACTTC. It codes for CASRPSPQETQYF.

V is TRBV18 and J is TRBJ2-7, with D perhaps matching TRBD1 (6 bases). The CDR3 covers 14 residues. With 3 bases removed from V and 1 base from J, the gap between germline ends came to 10 bases. In germline, CDR1 is KGHSH, CDR2 LQKENI. The DNA of the CDR3 is TGTGCCAGCTCACCCGTACAGGGATCCTACGAGCAGTACTTC. It specifies CASSPVQGSYEQYF.

The table lists this clonotype with many counts. This sequence joins TRBV10-3 and TRBJ2-1; 11 bases are a match to TRBD2. V dropped 6 bases and J dropped 8; count of bases not matched to a gene: 6. There are 14 residues in the CDR3. CDR1 is ENHRY and CDR2 is SYGVKD in the germline V gene. The DNA for the CDR3 is TGTGCCATCAGAGCGGGACTAGCGGTCGATGAGCAGTTCTTC. Translating gives CAIRAGLAVDEQFF.